Described below is a single T cell receptor (beta chain) sequence and its context. Its antigen is currently unknown. The CDR3 covers 12 residues. Per germline, CDR1 SEHNR and CDR2 FQNEAQ (reference sequence). The V end lost 5 bases, the J end lost 0 bases, and 5 bases lay between the germline ends. The sample comes from a study of cytomegalovirus exposure and HLA in healthy donors. Across the whole study: The 110 million or so unique TCR beta sequences, from around 200 million T cells, were found by an earlier analysis.

With 60 Vbeta and 13 Jbeta primers, the PCR was carried out. Assay used: immunoSEQ multiplex PCR; TCRdb lists only in-frame clones, some missing. The table includes 150,000 to 200,000 clones, around nine tenths detected once. Whole-study results and caveats: For presence/absence analyses, sequencing depth was assumed to be roughly uniform across donors. The study put 150 or so TCR beta chains on its list as cytomegalovirus-associated.

The clonotype was recovered from a woman aged 18 to 35 in good health and CMV-seronegative. Source material: PBMCs. This sequence joins TRBV7-9 and TRBJ2-7; D gene uncertain. CDR3 DNA: TGTGCCAGCAGCCCAAACTCCTACGAGCAGTACTTC. It translates to CASSPNSYEQYF.